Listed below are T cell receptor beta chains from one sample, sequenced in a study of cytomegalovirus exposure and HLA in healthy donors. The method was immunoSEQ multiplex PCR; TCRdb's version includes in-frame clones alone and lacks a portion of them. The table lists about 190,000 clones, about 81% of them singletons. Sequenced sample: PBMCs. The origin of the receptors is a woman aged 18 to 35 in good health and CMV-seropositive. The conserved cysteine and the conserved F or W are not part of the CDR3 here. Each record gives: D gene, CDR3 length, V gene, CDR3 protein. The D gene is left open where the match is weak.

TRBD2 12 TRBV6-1 ASSASGGTYEQY
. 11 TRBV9 ASSVGFNEKLF
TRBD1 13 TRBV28 ASSEDRGASYEQY
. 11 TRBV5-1 ASSLGLQETQY
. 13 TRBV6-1 ASVGDGGTGQPQH
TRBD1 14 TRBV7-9 ASRLGSGGSSNEQF
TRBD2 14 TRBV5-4 ASSFILAGVTGELF
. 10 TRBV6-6 ASSQQGYGAF
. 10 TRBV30 AWSISHNEQF
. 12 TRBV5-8 ASRTGTLTGELF
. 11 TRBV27 ASSLPTRNEQF
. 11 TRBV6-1 ASLRTDLYEQY
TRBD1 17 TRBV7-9 ASSFRTGALAGANEKLF
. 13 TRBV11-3 ASSLGADRNYGYT
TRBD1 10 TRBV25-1 ASFGQGDGYT
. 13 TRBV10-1 ASSESRGGNTEAF
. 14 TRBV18 ASSPQWGTGPTEAF
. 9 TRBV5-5 ASSFVETQY
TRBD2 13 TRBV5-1 ASSLNRGGTDTQY
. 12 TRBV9 ASSVGQMNTEAF
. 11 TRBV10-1 TSSRTDYQPQH
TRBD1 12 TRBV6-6 ASRPQGEAQPQH
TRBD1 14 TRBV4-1 ASSHPQDRLSYEQY
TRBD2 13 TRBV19 ATSYGTSGVETQY
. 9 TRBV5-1 ASSFGGTQY
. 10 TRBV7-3 ASSSEGNEQF